This record looks at one TCR beta chain sequence and its context. The entry originates in a study of cytomegalovirus exposure and HLA in healthy donors. Study information: Most genotyped donors, around 78% of about 360, had Caucasian-associated genetic ancestry.

This CDR3 has 14 residues. Germline-derived CDR1 and CDR2 are GTSNPN and SVGIG (reference sequence). V lost 2 bases to trimming and J lost 5 bases, with 12 bases between them. The PCR contained 60 Vbeta and 13 Jbeta primers. Original handling: Approximately 11 million shared chains were among the approximately 76 million unique TCR beta chains that a later analysis counted. Method: immunoSEQ multiplex PCR; TCRdb's copy keeps in-frame clones and lacks some. The D gene and trimming were derived from the DNA, and the V and J assignments and clone size from that table. The sample lists around 94,000 clones, less than 85% occurring once.

The sample consisted of PBMCs. This sequence was found in a man aged 18 to 29 in good health and CMV-seronegative. This sequence joins TRBV30 and TRBJ1-4; D uncertain. CDR3 residues: CAWSWLATNEKLFF. The CDR3 coding sequence is TGTGCCTGGAGTTGGTTAGCGACGAATGAAAAACTGTTTTTT.